Listed below are T cell receptor beta chains from one sample, sequenced in a study of identical twins. TCRdb analysed the 5' RACE reads with MiXCR anew, one entry per CDR3 protein. Counted here are fewer than 450,000 distinct CDR3 sequences, 7% to 9.5% occurring once; the ten biggest clones make up under 10%. The specimen sequenced was naive T cells sorted from blood. These receptors originate from a woman aged 50 to 60 in good health. CDR3s include the opening cysteine and the closing phenylalanine or tryptophan. Each record gives: V gene, D gene, J gene, clone size, CDR3 protein, CDR3 DNA. A D gene is named only where the DNA matches it firmly. Clone size is shown for a subset of rows, as once, few, many or a class of expanded clone.

TRBV4-1	NA	TRBJ2-1	few	CASSLLGLRYNEQFF	TGCGCCAGCAGCCTCCTGGGACTGCGATACAATGAGCAGTTCTTC
TRBV19	NA	TRBJ2-1	few	CASSLPGPYNEQFF	TGTGCCAGTAGTCTCCCCGGGCCCTACAATGAGCAGTTCTTC
TRBV12-3/TRBV12-4	NA	TRBJ2-3	many	CASSARDLTQYF	TGTGCCAGCTCCGCGCGGGATTTGACGCAGTATTTT
TRBV27	NA	TRBJ1-5	many	CASSLDARKWGNQPQHF	TGTGCCAGCAGTTTAGACGCCCGGAAGTGGGGCAATCAGCCCCAGCATTTT
TRBV5-1	TRBD2	TRBJ2-3	NA	CASSSTGLAPTDTQYF	TGCGCCAGCAGCTCCACGGGACTAGCTCCCACAGATACGCAGTATTTT
TRBV29-1	NA	TRBJ1-2	NA	CSVVDLSGYTF	TGCAGCGTTGTTGATTTAAGTGGCTACACCTTC
TRBV6-5	NA	TRBJ1-6	few	CASTTSTGSYNSPLHF	TGTGCCAGCACTACAAGCACGGGGTCCTATAATTCACCCCTCCACTTT
TRBV9	NA	TRBJ1-1	NA	CASSVTANTEAFF	TGTGCCAGCAGCGTTACAGCGAACACTGAAGCTTTCTTT
TRBV7-9	NA	TRBJ2-2	NA	CASSSSLLFANTGELFF	TGTGCCAGCAGCTCCTCTCTCCTGTTCGCGAACACCGGGGAGCTGTTTTTT
TRBV5-1	NA	TRBJ2-6	many	CASRGHSGANVLTF	TGCGCCAGCAGGGGACACTCTGGGGCCAACGTCCTGACTTTC
TRBV10-2	TRBD2	TRBJ2-3	few	CASSVSGLAGGRTDTQYF	TGCGCCAGCAGTGTTTCCGGACTAGCGGGAGGCAGGACAGATACGCAGTATTTT
TRBV5-6	NA	TRBJ2-2	many	CASSFPQRAAGKVPGELFF	TGTGCCAGCAGCTTCCCTCAACGGGCGGCGGGAAAGGTTCCCGGGGAGCTGTTTTTT
TRBV10-3	NA	TRBJ1-2	many	CAVYLIDNGYTF	TGTGCCGTCTACCTGATAGACAATGGCTACACCTTC
TRBV27	NA	TRBJ2-4	many	CASSFYRGTLAKNIQYF	TGTGCCAGCAGTTTTTATAGGGGGACGTTAGCCAAAAACATTCAGTACTTC
TRBV5-5	NA	TRBJ2-4	few	CASSLEGLQLAKNIQYF	TGTGCCAGCAGCTTGGAAGGTTTGCAGTTAGCCAAAAACATTCAGTACTTC
TRBV7-9	NA	TRBJ1-5	few	CASSPQGMINQPQHF	TGTGCCAGCAGCCCCCAGGGAATGATAAATCAGCCCCAGCATTTT
TRBV4-1	NA	TRBJ2-3	NA	CASTSGGVGQDTQYF	TGCGCCAGCACCTCCGGTGGGGTAGGTCAAGATACGCAGTATTTT
TRBV20-1	TRBD2	TRBJ2-5	few	CSARSRLAGGETQYF	TGCAGTGCTAGAAGTCGACTAGCCGGGGGGGAGACCCAGTACTTC
TRBV12-3/TRBV12-4	NA	TRBJ2-3	many	CASSLSGSPTDTQYF	TGTGCCAGCAGTTTAAGTGGGAGTCCCACAGATACGCAGTATTTT
TRBV6-5	NA	TRBJ2-3	few	CATRGAPRTDTQYF	TGTGCCACCCGAGGGGCGCCACGCACAGATACGCAGTATTTT
TRBV9	NA	TRBJ2-1	NA	CASSVVFNQQFF	TGTGCCAGCAGCGTAGTGTTTAATCAGCAGTTCTTC
TRBV12-3/TRBV12-4	TRBD1	TRBJ2-7	NA	CASSAPGQGIYEQYF	TGTGCCAGCAGTGCACCGGGACAGGGGATCTACGAGCAGTACTTC